The clone carrying this TCR beta chain was detected many times. Its antigen is still unknown. V dropped 5 bases and J dropped 3; count of bases not matched to a gene: 6. The CDR3 length is 16 residues. The record originates from a study of CD8 T cells in ankylosing spondylitis. Study-wide results and limits: Researchers report that disease-linked clones proved CD8+ and relatively rare in peripheral blood. A motif in TCR beta, a set of eight or nine highly homologous variants, appeared characteristic of ankylosing spondylitis blood. Several of the motif variants were reported before in synovial fluid and blood from reactive arthritis.

TCRdb reanalysed the 5' RACE reads using MiXCR and keeps one entry per CDR3 protein. The repertoire consists of about 510,000 distinct CDR3 sequences, with roughly 5% occurring once and the leading ten covering under 4.5%. This receptor was taken from a male donor with ankylosing spondylitis. J is TRBJ2-3 and V is TRBV12-3 or TRBV12-4; TRBD2 matches 12 bases. The sequencing sample was made of blood, either unsorted or a sorted T cell fraction (not recorded which). The CDR3 reads CASSETSGRHTDTQYF. The CDR3 DNA is TGTGCCAGCAGTGAGACTAGCGGGAGACATACAGATACGCAGTATTTT.